The T cell receptor beta chain under discussion was sequenced for a study of cytomegalovirus exposure and HLA in healthy donors. Primers: 60 Vbeta forward and 13 Jbeta reverse. Libraries were prepared by immunoSEQ multiplex PCR; TCRdb keeps only in-frame clonotypes and omits some of them. Among 150,000 to 250,000 clones, around 80% were seen once, and the ten largest hold less than 2%. Material for sequencing was PBMCs. The TCR comes from a man aged 25 to 40 in good health and CMV-seronegative.

CDR3 region: CASSGGTTSGETQYF. The DNA for the CDR3 is TGTGCCAGCAGCGGAGGGACTACGTCCGGAGAGACCCAGTACTTC. V gene TRBV7-3 combines with J gene TRBJ2-5; TRBD2 matches at 7 bases. V lost 5 bases and J lost 4; bases outside the gene matches: 10. Germline V CDR1 and CDR2: SGHTA, FQGTGA. The CDR3 length is 15 residues.